The clone carrying this T cell receptor (beta chain) showed up just a few times. Its antigen is unidentified. This specimen comes from a study of T cells in Graves' hyperthyroidism and ophthalmopathy. Findings and caveats of the study: Blood shared most expanded thyroid clonotypes above 0.001. Ophthalmopathy was predicted by the model a median of approximately 6.6 months ahead of onset.

Template material for amplifying TCR beta CDR3 regions consisted of RNA transcripts. The HTBI primer set served for first-round RT-PCR of the TCR CDR3. TCRdb re-derived calls from the multiplex PCR reads in MiXCR, one entry per CDR3 protein. The sample has fewer than 350,000 distinct CDR3 sequences; around 19% are singletons. Germline CDR1 reads ENHRY; CDR2 reads SYGVKD. Trimming took off 3 bases at V and 0 bases at J, with 10 bases between the two ends. CDR3 length: 15 amino acids. The study based diagnoses on clinical symptoms, serum thyroxine and TRAb, thyroid ultrasound and orbital computed tomography.

The chain combines TRBV10-3 with TRBJ2-3, with no clear D. This receptor was obtained from a man aged 50 to 59 with Graves' ophthalmopathy. Sequences were obtained from blood. In DNA, the CDR3 is TGTGCCATCAGTGATGTGGTAGCCAGCACAGATACGCAGTATTTT. Residues: CAISDVVASTDTQYF.